The 20 T cell receptor beta chains below come from one sample, sequenced in a study of cytomegalovirus exposure and HLA in healthy donors. The study ran its PCR with 60 Vbeta and 13 Jbeta primers. Sequencing used immunoSEQ multiplex PCR; TCRdb keeps in-frame clones, though not all of them. Of approximately 58,000 clones in the sample, around 83% were seen once. The sequencing sample was made of PBMCs. The receptors come from a man between 25 and 39 years old in good health and CMV-seronegative.

The V gene is TRBV14, the J gene TRBJ1-1, with 7 bases that match TRBD1. Germline trimming cut 4 bases from V and 0 bases from J; bases unmatched to any gene: 8. Germline V gene data show CDR1 as SGHDN and CDR2 as FVKESK. The CDR3 consists of 16 residues. The CDR3 nucleotides are TGTGCCAGCAGCCCACTGGAGGGGGCCATGAACACTGAAGCTTTCTTT. It specifies CASSPLEGAMNTEAFF. The full variable domain, its missing parts supplied by reference TRBV14 and TRBJ1-1, is EAGVTQFPSHSVIEKGQTVTLRCDPISGHDNLYWYRRVMGKEIKFLLHFVKESKQDESGMPNNRFLAERTGGTYSTLKVQPAELEDSGVYFCASSPLEGAMNTEAFFGQGTRLTVV.

The chain links TRBV11-2 to TRBJ2-7, with D possibly TRBD2 on 6 matching bases. CDR3 length equals 14 residues. Trimming left V 1 base short and J 4 bases short, with 11 bases between. Germline-derived CDR1 and CDR2 are SGHAT and FQNNGV. CDR3 sequence reads: CASSLVRGFYEQYF. The DNA for the CDR3 is TGTGCCAGCAGCTTAGTCCGGGGGTTTTACGAGCAGTACTTC.

The chain employs TRBV7-8 and TRBJ2-5; 9 bases match TRBD1. Germline V gives CDR1 SGHVS, CDR2 FQNEAQ. This CDR3 has 16 amino acids. Trimming cost V 3 bases and J 2 bases; bases outside gene matches: 7. In DNA, the CDR3 is TGTGCCAGCAGCTTTTCTACAGGGGGCTATCAAGAGACCCAGTACTTC. It codes for CASSFSTGGYQETQYF.

This clone was observed a few times. The V call is TRBV13, the J call TRBJ1-1, with 7 bases aligning to TRBD1. In germline, CDR1 is PRHDT, CDR2 FYEKMQ (reference sequence). The CDR3 loop spans 13 amino acids. The V segment lost 6 bases and the J segment 2 bases; nucleotides outside the gene matches: 3. DNA of the CDR3: TGTGCCAGCAGTGACAGGGAAAACACTGAAGCTTTCTTT. Translating gives CASSDRENTEAFF.

Turning to this clone: A junction end diverges from the germline sequence, so it may reflect a read error. This chain uses TRBV7-9 with TRBJ1-4; 10 bases line up with TRBD1. There are 16 residues in the CDR3. The germline gives CDR1 SEHNR, CDR2 FQNEAQ (reference sequence). The CDR3 nucleotides read TGTTCCAGCAGCTTCCTTAGACAGGGGGCAGACGAAAAACTGTTTTTT. Translation: CSSSFLRQGADEKLFF.

The chain is built from TRBV7-8 and TRBJ2-7; D gene unclear. Trimming pared 0 bases from V and 0 bases from J, leaving 9 bases between. Germline V CDR1 and CDR2: SGHVS, FQNEAQ. The CDR3 length is 15 residues. The CDR3 coding sequence is TGTGCCAGCAGCTTAGCAAGCGCGAGCTCCTACGAGCAGTACTTC. Protein: CASSLASASSYEQYF.

The chain links TRBV7-3 to TRBJ1-2; D not certain. V gave up 5 bases and J gave up 8 bases, with 24 bases separating them. The CDR3 covers 16 residues. CDR1 and CDR2 (germline): SGHTA, FQGTGA. In DNA, the CDR3 is TGTGCCAGCAGCCCTTGGCCGGGAAAGGAGATAGACGGCTACACCTTC. It translates to CASSPWPGKEIDGYTF.

The chain joins TRBV9 to TRBJ2-5; 7 bases align to TRBD2. V gave up 0 bases and J gave up 3 bases; unmatched junction bases: 5. CDR1 and CDR2 from the germline V gene are SGDLS and YYNGEE. The CDR3 is 15 amino acids. CDR3 nucleotides: TGTGCCAGCAGCGTAGGGCAGGGAGGGGAAGAGACCCAGTACTTC. This gives the protein CASSVGQGGEETQYF.

The table lists this clone with a count of one. CDR3 nucleotides: TGTGCCAGCAGCTTAGCGAGGGCTAGCGGGCTCTCCTACGAGCAGTACTTC. Its protein is CASSLARASGLSYEQYF. This rearrangement joins TRBV7-2 to TRBJ2-7; the match to TRBD2 covers 8 bases. Germline assignment: CDR1 SGHTA and CDR2 FQGNSA. With 0 bases clipped from V and 0 bases from J, the junction kept 7 bases outside the gene matches. The CDR3 length is 17 residues.

CDR3 DNA sequence: TGTGCCAGCAGCTCGACAGGGGGTGGAGAGACCCAGTACTTC. Protein product: CASSSTGGGETQYF. V gene TRBV5-6 combines with J gene TRBJ2-5; 9 nucleotides line up with TRBD1. The germline CDR1 and CDR2 sequences are SGHDT and YYEEEE. This CDR3 has 14 amino acids. The trim removed 3 bases at V and 4 bases at J, leaving 4 bases unmatched. Filled out from reference TRBV5-6 and TRBJ2-5, the complete variable domain reads DAGVTQSPTHLIKTRGQQVTLRCSPKSGHDTVSWYQQALGQGPQFIFQYYEEEERQRGNFPDRFSGHQFPNYSSELNVNALLLGDSALYLCASSSTGGGETQYFGPGTRLLVL.

V and J are TRBV7-8 and TRBJ2-2; possibly TRBD1 for D (6 bases). Trimming cost V 5 bases and J 1 base, with 11 bases left between them. The CDR3 has 15 residues. Germline V CDR1 and CDR2: SGHVS, FQNEAQ. The CDR3 region is CASSPRDKNTGELFF. The CDR3 nucleotides are TGTGCCAGCAGCCCCCGGGACAAGAACACCGGGGAGCTGTTTTTT.

This clone has just a few counts. This chain links TRBV5-5 with TRBJ2-7; no reliable D call. Trimming cost V 3 bases and J 0 bases, with 10 bases left between them. The CDR3 loop spans 14 amino acids. The germline CDR1 and CDR2 sequences are SGHKS and YYEKEE (reference sequence). CDR3 protein: CASSSQMSSYEQYF. DNA for the CDR3: TGTGCCAGCAGCTCCCAAATGAGCTCCTACGAGCAGTACTTC.

V is TRBV4-2 and J is TRBJ1-1; the match to TRBD1 covers 8 bases. The V segment lost 6 bases and the J segment 3 bases; nucleotides outside the gene matches: 6. Germline V gene data show CDR1 as LGHNA and CDR2 as YNFKEQ. CDR3 length: 14 amino acids. Here the CDR3 DNA reads TGTGCCAGCAGTCTTCAGGGGGCCGACACTGAAGCTTTCTTT. The encoded protein is CASSLQGADTEAFF.

This chain connects TRBV7-2 to TRBJ2-7, with D perhaps matching TRBD2 (6 bases). The CDR3 spans 13 residues. The V end lost 2 bases, the J end lost 7 bases, and 12 bases lay between the germline ends. The germline V gene encodes CDR1 SGHTA and CDR2 FQGNSA. This CDR3 reads CASSLRSAGEQYF. The CDR3 bases are TGTGCCAGCAGCTTAAGGTCCGCGGGGGAGCAGTACTTC.

This chain joins TRBV30 and TRBJ2-5; 10 nucleotides match TRBD1. Germline assignment: CDR1 GTSNPN and CDR2 SVGIG (reference sequence). There are 15 residues in the CDR3. V was clipped by 5 bases and J by 5 bases; unmatched bases: 11. The CDR3 DNA follows: TGTGCCTGGGGCCTTGGACAGGGGGGGTGGGAGACCCAGTACTTC. Translating gives CAWGLGQGGWETQYF.

This chain links TRBV5-6 with TRBJ1-4; 8 bases are shared with TRBD1. CDR3 length: 15 residues. The germline CDR1 and CDR2 sequences are SGHDT and YYEEEE. The trim removed 4 bases at V and 3 bases at J, leaving 5 bases unmatched. CDR3 sequence reads: CASSPRGRPNEKLFF. In nucleotides, the CDR3 is TGTGCCAGCAGCCCCAGGGGGCGGCCTAATGAAAAACTGTTTTTT.

This rearrangement joins TRBV5-6 to TRBJ2-7; possible D gene TRBD2, 5 bases. Germline values: CDR1 SGHDT, CDR2 YYEEEE. Trimming removed 4 bases at V and 6 bases at J, with 14 bases between. CDR3 length: 13 amino acids. Here the CDR3 reads CASSPTPAGEQYF. The CDR3 bases are TGTGCCAGCAGCCCAACTCCGGCGGGCGAGCAGTACTTC.

V is TRBV4-3 and J is TRBJ2-7, with TRBD2 matching over 7 bases. The CDR3 totals 16 residues. From germline, CDR1 is LGHNA and CDR2 YSLEER. With V trimmed by 4 bases and J by 2 bases, 11 bases remained unmatched. For the CDR3, the DNA is TGCGCCAGCAGCCTTGCCACTGGGCTAGCGGCCTACGAGCAGTACTTC. It codes for CASSLATGLAAYEQYF.

V is TRBV18 and J is TRBJ2-3; 8 bases are a match to TRBD1. This CDR3 contains 17 residues. Germline V gene lookup returns CDR1 KGHSH and CDR2 LQKENI. The ends lost 3 bases at V and 3 bases at J; junction bases unmatched: 11. CDR3 region: CASSPGGQGKRTDTQYF. In nucleotides, the CDR3 is TGTGCCAGCTCACCGGGAGGACAGGGAAAAAGAACAGATACGCAGTATTTT.

This chain links TRBV5-4 with TRBJ2-5; possibly TRBD2 for D (6 bases). The CDR3 has 15 residues. V was trimmed by 2 bases and J by 4 bases, leaving 15 bases between them. Germline V gene sequence: CDR1 SGHNT, CDR2 YYREEE (reference sequence). CDR3 nucleotides: TGTGCCAGCAGCTTTTCTAGCAATAGCGGAGAGACCCAGTACTTC. Protein product: CASSFSSNSGETQYF.